This TCR beta chain was observed in a study of blood T cells in healthy people across ages. Across the study: The template switching approach captured approximately one barcoded beta molecule for every two T cells.

A J-beta primer mix and a sample-barcoded 5' primer were used in a second PCR of about 7 to 12 cycles. TCRdb re-derived calls from the 5' RACE reads in MiXCR, one entry per CDR3 protein. In the table there are 1.5 million to 1.8 million distinct CDR3 sequences, around 40% of which are singletons. Trimming shortened V by 0 bases and J by 7 bases, and 11 bases separated the two germline ends. The CDR3 length is 15 residues. Per the germline V gene, CDR1 is SGDLS and CDR2 is YYNGEE. Collection of roughly 9.8 milliliters of peripheral blood was performed for each donor. The study isolated at least 6.5 million PBMCs from each sample.

Sequences were obtained from blood. This chain links TRBV9 with TRBJ1-6, with D hard to call. This TCR was sampled from a woman under 30 in good health. CDR3 DNA: TGTGCCAGCAGCGTAGGATCAGCGGGAAATTCACCCCTCCACTTT. Its protein product is CASSVGSAGNSPLHF.